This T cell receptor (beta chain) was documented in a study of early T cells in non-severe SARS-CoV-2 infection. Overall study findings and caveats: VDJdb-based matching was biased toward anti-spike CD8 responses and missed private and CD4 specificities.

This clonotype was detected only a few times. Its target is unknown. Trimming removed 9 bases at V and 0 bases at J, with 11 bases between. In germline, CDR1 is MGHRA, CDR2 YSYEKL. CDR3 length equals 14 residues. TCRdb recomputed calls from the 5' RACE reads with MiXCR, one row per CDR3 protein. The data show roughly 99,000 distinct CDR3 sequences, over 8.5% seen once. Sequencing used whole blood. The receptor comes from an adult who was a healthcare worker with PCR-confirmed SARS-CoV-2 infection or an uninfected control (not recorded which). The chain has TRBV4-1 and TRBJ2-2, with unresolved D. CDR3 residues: CASSQDANTGELFF. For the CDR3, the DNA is TGCGCCAGTAGTCAGGATGCGAACACCGGGGAGCTGTTTTTT.